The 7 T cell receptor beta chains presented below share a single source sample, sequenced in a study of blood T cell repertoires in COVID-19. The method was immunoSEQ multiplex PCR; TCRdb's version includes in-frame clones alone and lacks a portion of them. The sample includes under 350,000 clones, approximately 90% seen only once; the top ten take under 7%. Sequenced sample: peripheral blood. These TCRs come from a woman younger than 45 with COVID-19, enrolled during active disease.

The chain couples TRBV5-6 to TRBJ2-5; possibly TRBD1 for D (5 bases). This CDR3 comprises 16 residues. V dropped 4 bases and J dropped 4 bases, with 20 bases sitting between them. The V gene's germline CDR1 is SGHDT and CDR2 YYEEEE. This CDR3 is CASSQIDSRVIETQYF. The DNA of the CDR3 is TGTGCCAGCAGCCAAATTGACAGCCGGGTGATAGAGACCCAGTACTTC.

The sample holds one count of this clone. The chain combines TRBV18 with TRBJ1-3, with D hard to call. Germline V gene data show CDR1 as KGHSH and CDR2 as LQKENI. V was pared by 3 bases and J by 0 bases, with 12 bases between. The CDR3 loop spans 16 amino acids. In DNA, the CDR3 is TGTGCCAGCTCACCCCGTCAAGGGAGCTCTGGAAACACCATATATTTT. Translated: CASSPRQGSSGNTIYF.

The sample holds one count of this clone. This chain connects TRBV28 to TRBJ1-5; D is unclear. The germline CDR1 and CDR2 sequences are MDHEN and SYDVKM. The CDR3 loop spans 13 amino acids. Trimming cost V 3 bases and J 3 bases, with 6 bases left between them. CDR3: CASSFPSNQPQHF. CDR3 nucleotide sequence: TGTGCCAGCAGTTTCCCCTCCAATCAGCCCCAGCATTTT.

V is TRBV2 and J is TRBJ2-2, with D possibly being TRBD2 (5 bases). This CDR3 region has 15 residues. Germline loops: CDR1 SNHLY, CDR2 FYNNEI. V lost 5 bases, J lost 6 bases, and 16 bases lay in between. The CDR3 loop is CASSPYSLSAGELFF. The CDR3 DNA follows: TGTGCCAGCAGTCCGTACAGCCTTAGCGCCGGGGAGCTGTTTTTT.

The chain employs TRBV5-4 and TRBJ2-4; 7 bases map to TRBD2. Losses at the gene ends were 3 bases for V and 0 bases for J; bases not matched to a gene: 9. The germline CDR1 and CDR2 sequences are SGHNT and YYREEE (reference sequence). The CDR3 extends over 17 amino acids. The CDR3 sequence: CASSSPSGTLAKNIQYF. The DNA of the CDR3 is TGTGCCAGCAGCTCTCCTAGCGGAACTTTAGCCAAAAACATTCAGTACTTC. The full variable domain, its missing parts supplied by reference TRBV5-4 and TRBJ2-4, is ETGVTQSPTHLIKTRGQQVTLRCSSQSGHNTVSWYQQALGQGPQFIFQYYREEENGRGNFPPRFSGLQFPNYSSELNVNALELDDSALYLCASSSPSGTLAKNIQYFGAGTRLSVL.

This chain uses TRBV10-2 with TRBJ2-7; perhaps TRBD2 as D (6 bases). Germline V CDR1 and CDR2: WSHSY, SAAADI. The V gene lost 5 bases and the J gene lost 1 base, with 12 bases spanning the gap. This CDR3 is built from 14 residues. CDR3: CASSRDFRSYEQYF. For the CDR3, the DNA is TGCGCCAGCAGTAGGGACTTTCGTTCCTACGAGCAGTACTTC.

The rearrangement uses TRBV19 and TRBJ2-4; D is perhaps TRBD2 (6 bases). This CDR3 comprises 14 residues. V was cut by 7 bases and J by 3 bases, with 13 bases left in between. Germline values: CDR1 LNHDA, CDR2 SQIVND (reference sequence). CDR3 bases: TGTGCCAGTATCGATGGTAGCGGCAAAAACATTCAGTACTTC. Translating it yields CASIDGSGKNIQYF.